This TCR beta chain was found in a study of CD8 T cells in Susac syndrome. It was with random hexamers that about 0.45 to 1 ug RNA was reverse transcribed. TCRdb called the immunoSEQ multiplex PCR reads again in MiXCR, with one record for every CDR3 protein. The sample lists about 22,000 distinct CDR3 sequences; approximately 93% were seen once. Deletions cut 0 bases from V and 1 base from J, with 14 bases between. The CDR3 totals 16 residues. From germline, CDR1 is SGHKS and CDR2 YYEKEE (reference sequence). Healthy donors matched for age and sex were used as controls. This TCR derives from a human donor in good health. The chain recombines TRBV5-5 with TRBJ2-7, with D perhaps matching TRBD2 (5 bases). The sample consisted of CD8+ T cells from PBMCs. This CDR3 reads CASSLEDLRLSYEQYF. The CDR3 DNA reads TGTGCCAGCAGCTTGGAGGACTTGCGCCTTTCCTACGAGCAGTACTTC.